What follows are 2 T cell receptor beta chains derived from one specimen sequenced in a study of regulatory T cells in long-lasting Graves disease. Researchers made TCR beta libraries by using iRepertoire HTBI primers and running Arm-PCR on CDR3 regions. One entry per CDR3 protein, called by TCRdb with MiXCR from the multiplex PCR reads. The sample shows about 530,000 distinct CDR3 sequences, 15% to 20% of them seen only once. Time point indicated: newly diagnosed GD, antithyroid drugs for less than 3 months. RNA extracted from PBMCs served as the sequencing template. A further study also used this sample, focusing on T cells in Graves' hyperthyroidism and ophthalmopathy.

The sequences come from peripheral blood mononuclear cells (PBMCs), collected at new diagnosis, from a patient treated with antithyroid drugs. The receptors derive from a woman aged 40 to 65 with Graves disease.

This clonotype was recorded many times. The V gene is TRBV28, the J gene TRBJ2-7, with 8 bases lining up with TRBD2. This CDR3 region has 18 residues. V dropped 4 bases and J dropped 4; count of bases not matched to a gene: 18. Germline CDR1 reads MDHEN; CDR2 reads SYDVKM. CDR3 bases: TGTGCCAGCAGTTCCGGGGGGGCCGGTATCCAGATCTATTACGAGCAGTACTTC. Protein sequence: CASSSGGAGIQIYYEQYF.

J is TRBJ2-5 and V is TRBV7-6; no clear D. Germline CDR1 and CDR2: SGHVS and FNYEAQ. The CDR3 spans 13 residues. V was clipped by 0 bases and J by 0 bases, with 2 bases between them. CDR3 DNA sequence: TGTGCCAGCAGCTTAGCTTACCAAGAGACCCAGTACTTC. It encodes CASSLAYQETQYF.